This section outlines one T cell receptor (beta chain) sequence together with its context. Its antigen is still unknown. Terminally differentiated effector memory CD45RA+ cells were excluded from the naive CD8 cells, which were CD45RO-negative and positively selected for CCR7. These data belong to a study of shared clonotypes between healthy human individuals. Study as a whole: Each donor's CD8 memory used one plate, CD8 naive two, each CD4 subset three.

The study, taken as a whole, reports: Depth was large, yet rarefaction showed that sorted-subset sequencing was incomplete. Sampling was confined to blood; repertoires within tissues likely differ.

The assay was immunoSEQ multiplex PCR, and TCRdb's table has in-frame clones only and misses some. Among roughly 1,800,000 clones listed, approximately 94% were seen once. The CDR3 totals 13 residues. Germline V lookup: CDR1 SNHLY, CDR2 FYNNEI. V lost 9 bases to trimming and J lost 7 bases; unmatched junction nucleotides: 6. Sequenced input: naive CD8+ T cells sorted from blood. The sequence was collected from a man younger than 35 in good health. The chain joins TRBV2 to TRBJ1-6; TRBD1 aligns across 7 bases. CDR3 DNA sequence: TGTGCCAGAACCGACAGGGAAAATTCACCCCTCCACTTT. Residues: CARTDRENSPLHF. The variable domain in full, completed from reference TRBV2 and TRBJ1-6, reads EPEVTQTPSHQVTQMGQEVILRCVPISNHLYFYWYRQILGQKVEFLVSFYNNEISEKSEIFDDQFSVERPDGSNFTLKIRSTKLEDSAMYFCARTDRENSPLHFGNGTRLTVT.